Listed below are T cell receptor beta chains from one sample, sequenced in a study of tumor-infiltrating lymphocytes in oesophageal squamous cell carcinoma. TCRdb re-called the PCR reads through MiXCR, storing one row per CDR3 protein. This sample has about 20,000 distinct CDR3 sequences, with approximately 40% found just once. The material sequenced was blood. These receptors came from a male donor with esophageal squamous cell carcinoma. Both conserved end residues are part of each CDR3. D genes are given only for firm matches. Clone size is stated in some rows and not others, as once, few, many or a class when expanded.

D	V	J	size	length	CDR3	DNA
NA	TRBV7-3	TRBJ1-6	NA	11	CASSLNRVLRF	TGTGCCAGCAGCCTAAACCGGGTTCTTCGGTTC
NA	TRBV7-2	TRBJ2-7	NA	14	CASSRGGGVREQYF	TGTGCCAGCAGCCGCGGTGGCGGGGTGAGAGAGCAGTACTTC
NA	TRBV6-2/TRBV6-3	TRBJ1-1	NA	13	CASSEWGDTEAFF	TGTGCCAGCAGTGAATGGGGGGATACTGAAGCTTTCTTT
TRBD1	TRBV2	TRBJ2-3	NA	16	CASRAGTGGSTDTQYF	TGTGCCAGCAGGGCCGGGACAGGGGGAAGCACAGATACGCAGTATTTT
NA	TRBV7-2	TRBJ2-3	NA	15	CASSETGTAVHTQYF	TGTGCCAGCAGCGAAACCGGGACCGCAGTCCATACGCAGTATTTT
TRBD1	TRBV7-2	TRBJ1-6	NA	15	CASSLQQGGWSPLHF	TGTGCCAGCAGCTTACAGCAGGGGGGCTGGTCACCCCTCCACTTT
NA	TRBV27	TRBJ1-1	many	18	CASSLGTASHLMNTEAFF	TGTGCCAGCAGTTTAGGTACAGCGTCACATCTCATGAACACTGAAGCTTTCTTT
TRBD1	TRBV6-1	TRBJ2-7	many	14	CASTTGDWAYEQYF	TGTGCCAGCACGACAGGGGACTGGGCCTACGAGCAGTACTTC
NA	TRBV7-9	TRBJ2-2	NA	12	CASSHPRGELFF	TGTGCTAGCAGCCATCCTCGAGGGGAGCTGTTTTTT
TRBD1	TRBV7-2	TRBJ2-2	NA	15	CASSMGQGATGELFF	TGTGCCAGCAGCATGGGACAGGGGGCAACCGGGGAGCTGTTTTTT
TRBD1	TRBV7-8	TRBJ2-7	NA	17	CASSLASVLDRDYEQYF	TGTGCCAGCAGCTTAGCATCGGTTCTCGACAGGGACTACGAGCAGTACTTC
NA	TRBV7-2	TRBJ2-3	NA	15	CASSLYRLAGDTQYF	TGTGCCAGCAGCCTCTACCGACTCGCCGGAGATACGCAGTATTTT
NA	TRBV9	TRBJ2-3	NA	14	CASSVARNTDTQYF	TGTGCCAGCAGCGTAGCGAGGAACACAGATACGCAGTATTTT
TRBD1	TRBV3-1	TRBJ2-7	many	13	CASSLAGGHEQYF	TGTGCCAGCAGCCTAGCAGGGGGCCACGAGCAGTACTTC
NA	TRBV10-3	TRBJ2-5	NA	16	CAISNRAPSNSNERYF	TGTGCCATCTCCAACAGGGCACCATCTAATAGTAATGAGCGGTACTTC
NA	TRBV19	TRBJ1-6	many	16	CASSGSRSSYNSPLHF	TGTGCCAGTAGTGGATCCAGAAGCTCCTATAATTCACCCCTCCACTTT
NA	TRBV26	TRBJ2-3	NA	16	CASSSLGSTSTDTQYF	TGTGCCAGCAGTTCCCTTGGGTCTACTAGCACAGATACGCAGTATTTT
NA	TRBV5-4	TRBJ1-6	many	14	CASSLGHPDSPLHF	TGTGCCAGCAGCTTGGGCCACCCGGATTCACCCCTCCACTTT
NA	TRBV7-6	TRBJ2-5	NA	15	CASSLAGRGQETQYF	TGTGCCAGCAGCTTAGCGGGACGGGGGCAAGAGACCCAGTACTTC
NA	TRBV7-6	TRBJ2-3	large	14	CASSLGPQGDTQYF	TGTGCCAGCAGCTTAGGGCCGCAGGGGGATACGCAGTATTTT
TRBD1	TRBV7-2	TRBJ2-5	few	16	CASSSPIGTDQETQYF	TGTGCCAGCAGCTCGCCAATTGGGACAGATCAAGAGACCCAGTACTTC
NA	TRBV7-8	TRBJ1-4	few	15	CASSPEDGAGEKLFF	TGTGCCAGCAGCCCCGAAGACGGTGCGGGCGAAAAACTGTTTTTT
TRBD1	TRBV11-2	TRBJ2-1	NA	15	CASSRGQASYNEQFF	TGTGCCAGCAGCCGGGGACAGGCCTCCTACAATGAGCAGTTCTTC